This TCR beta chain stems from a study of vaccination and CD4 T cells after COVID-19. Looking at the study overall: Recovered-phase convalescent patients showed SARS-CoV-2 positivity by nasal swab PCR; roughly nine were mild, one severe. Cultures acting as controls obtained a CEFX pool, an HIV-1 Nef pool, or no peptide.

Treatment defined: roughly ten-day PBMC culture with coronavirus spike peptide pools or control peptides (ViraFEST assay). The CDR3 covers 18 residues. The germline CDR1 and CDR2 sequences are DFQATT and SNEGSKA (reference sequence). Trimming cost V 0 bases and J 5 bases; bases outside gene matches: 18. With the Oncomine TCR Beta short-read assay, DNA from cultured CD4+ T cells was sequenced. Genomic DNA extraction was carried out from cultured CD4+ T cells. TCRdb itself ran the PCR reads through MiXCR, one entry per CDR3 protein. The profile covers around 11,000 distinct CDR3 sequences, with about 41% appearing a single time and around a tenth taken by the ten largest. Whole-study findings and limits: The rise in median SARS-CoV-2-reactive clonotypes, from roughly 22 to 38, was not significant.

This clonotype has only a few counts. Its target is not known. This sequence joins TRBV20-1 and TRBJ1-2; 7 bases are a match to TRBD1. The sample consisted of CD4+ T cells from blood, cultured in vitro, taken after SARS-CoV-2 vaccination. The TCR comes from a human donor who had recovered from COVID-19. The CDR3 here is CSARDSKHPPTGQYGYTF. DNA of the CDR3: TGCAGTGCTAGAGATTCCAAACACCCCCCGACAGGGCAGTATGGCTACACCTTC.